Sequencing of this T cell receptor beta chain was carried out in a study of blood T cell repertoires in COVID-19. CDR1 and CDR2 (germline): LGHDT, YNNKEL (reference sequence). Trimming removed 1 base from V and 1 base from J, with 7 bases in between. This CDR3 spans 14 amino acids. Repertoires were generated with immunoSEQ multiplex PCR, while TCRdb's copy carries only in-frame clones and drops some. The sample records 95,000 to 120,000 clones, around nine tenths being singletons. The sequencing sample was made of peripheral blood. The source is a woman in her sixties or seventies who had recovered from COVID-19. The gene calls are TRBV3-1 (or the pseudogene TRBV3-2) and TRBJ1-1; D uncertain. The CDR3 coding sequence is TGTGCCAGCAGCCAAGTGTTCCAGAACACTGAAGCTTTCTTT. It yields the protein CASSQVFQNTEAFF.